The 16 T cell receptor beta chains reported below all come from one sample, sequenced in a study of CD8+ T cells in alopecia areata. As the sequencing template, cDNA was produced by extracting RNA and reverse transcribing it. Some clones are missing from TCRdb's copy, which holds only in-frame ones; the method was immunoSEQ multiplex PCR. The data contain over 120,000 clones, roughly 46% of them seen just once; the ten biggest clones take up roughly 0.92%. Source: CD4+ T cells sorted from blood, taken at week 0. The receptor set was obtained from a human donor with alopecia areata.

For this clone: Its ends do not fully match the called genes, so a read error is possible. The gene calls are TRBV29-1 and TRBJ2-1, with no clear D. This CDR3 region has 13 residues. The germline gives CDR1 SQVTM, CDR2 ANQGSEA. CDR3 residues: CSVASHSNNEQFF. The CDR3 DNA sequence: TGCAGCGTTGCCAGTCACTCCAACAATGAGCAGTTCTTC.

This chain joins TRBV25-1 and TRBJ2-2; weak D call: TRBD2 (5 bases). Germline values: CDR1 MGHDK, CDR2 SYGVNS. The CDR3 loop spans 14 amino acids. V lost 5 bases and J lost 7, with 14 bases in between. CDR3 residues: CASSRPNGGGELFF. The CDR3 DNA reads as TGTGCCAGCAGTAGGCCCAACGGAGGCGGGGAGCTGTTTTTT.

The chain recombines TRBV5-1 with TRBJ2-5; D is unclear. The V end lost 1 base, the J end lost 5 bases, and 18 bases lay between the germline ends. Germline V gene sequence: CDR1 SGHRS, CDR2 YFSETQ. There are 16 residues in the CDR3. In nucleotides, the CDR3 is TGCGCCAGCAGCTTGACGGGCCCTCGAACCGTGGAGACCCAGTACTTC. It translates to CASSLTGPRTVETQYF.

This clone came up a few times. J is TRBJ2-5 and V is TRBV29-1, with 7 nucleotides matching TRBD1. The V and J ends lost 2 bases and 10 bases, in that order; junction bases with no gene match: 4. The CDR3 runs 11 residues. Germline V CDR1 and CDR2: SQVTM, ANQGSEA. The CDR3 spells CSVEHQGVQYF. CDR3 DNA sequence: TGCAGCGTTGAACACCAGGGGGTCCAGTACTTC.

This sequence joins TRBV14 and TRBJ2-4, with TRBD2 identical over 12 bases. This CDR3 region has 15 residues. In germline, CDR1 is SGHDN, CDR2 FVKESK. V was clipped by 3 bases and J by 8 bases; unmatched bases: 5. This CDR3 reads CASSHLAGGSDIQYF. The CDR3 DNA reads TGTGCCAGCAGCCACCTAGCGGGAGGGTCGGACATTCAGTACTTC.

With respect to this clone: Other nucleotide sequences from this sample produce the same CDR3. The chain combines TRBV29-1 with TRBJ2-5, with unresolved D. Germline-derived CDR1 and CDR2 are SQVTM and ANQGSEA. The CDR3 sequence is 11 residues long. The germline V and J ends were trimmed by 6 bases and 4 bases, with 9 bases remaining between them. The CDR3 region has the DNA TGCAGCGTCGGCCCGGGAGAGACCCAGTACTTC. It yields the protein CSVGPGETQYF.

V is TRBV5-1 and J is TRBJ1-1, with a weak D call TRBD1 (5 bases). This CDR3 contains 14 residues. Per the germline V gene, CDR1 is SGHRS and CDR2 is YFSETQ. The V and J ends lost 0 bases and 1 base respectively, with 7 bases between them. CDR3 in amino acids: CASSLGQPNTEAFF. CDR3 DNA: TGCGCCAGCAGCTTGGGACAGCCGAACACTGAAGCTTTCTTT.

The sample holds a few counts of this clone. This chain uses TRBV6-1 with TRBJ1-2; D might be TRBD1 (6 bases). Per the germline V gene, CDR1 is MNHNS and CDR2 is SASEGT. The CDR3 contains 13 residues. Trimming left V 5 bases short and J 4 bases short, with 11 bases between. The CDR3 spells CASSKGDSYGYTF. CDR3 nucleotides: TGTGCCAGCAGTAAGGGGGATTCCTATGGCTACACCTTC.

This clone was counted a few times. The chain combines TRBV6-5 with TRBJ2-7, with 12 bases identical to TRBD2. Germline V gene lookup returns CDR1 MNHEY and CDR2 SVGAGI. The length of the CDR3 is 15 residues. The ends lost 6 bases at V and 6 bases at J; junction bases unmatched: 9. The CDR3 DNA reads as TGTGCCAGCAGATCCCTGACTAGCGGGAGCTCCGAGCAGTACTTC. This translates into CASRSLTSGSSEQYF.

CDR3 bases: TGTGCCAGCAGCTTAGTCGTACAGGGGGCGTCGGCTAATGAAAAACTGTTTTTT. Translation gives CASSLVVQGASANEKLFF. This rearrangement joins TRBV7-9 to TRBJ1-4, with TRBD1 matching over 9 bases. CDR3 length: 18 amino acids. Germline trimming cut 1 base from V and 3 bases from J; bases unmatched to any gene: 9. Germline V gene data show CDR1 as SEHNR and CDR2 as FQNEAQ (reference sequence). Looking up the rest from reference TRBV7-9 and TRBJ1-4 gives the full variable domain: DTGVSQNPRHKITKRGQNVTFRCDPISEHNRLYWYRQTLGQGPEFLTYFQNEAQLEKSRLLSDRFSAERPKGSFSTLEIQRTEQGDSAMYLCASSLVVQGASANEKLFFGSGTQLSVL.

This clone was seen more than once but under ten times. The V and J genes are TRBV30 and TRBJ1-1; perhaps TRBD1 as D (5 bases). The germline CDR1 and CDR2 sequences are GTSNPN and SVGIG (reference sequence). The CDR3 sequence is 14 residues long. The ends were cut back, 2 bases at V and 1 base at J, with 11 bases in the middle. The CDR3 bases are TGTGCCTGGAGTCCCCAGGGAAAGAACACTGAAGCTTTCTTT. Residues: CAWSPQGKNTEAFF.

This chain joins TRBV5-1 and TRBJ1-1; D might be TRBD1 (5 bases). The CDR3 consists of 14 residues. Deletions cut 4 bases from V and 0 bases from J, with 10 bases between. Germline V gene sequence: CDR1 SGHRS, CDR2 YFSETQ. CDR3 protein: CASSGGALNTEAFF. CDR3 in DNA: TGCGCCAGCAGCGGAGGGGCCTTGAACACTGAAGCTTTCTTT.

The V call is TRBV28, the J call TRBJ1-1, with TRBD1 as a possible D gene (6 bases). V lost 5 bases, J lost 8 bases, and 12 bases lay in between. The CDR3 is made up of 12 amino acids. Germline CDR1 reads MDHEN; CDR2 reads SYDVKM. The DNA of the CDR3 is TGTGCCAGCAGTAGACACAGGGAGGAAGCTTTCTTT. Translating gives CASSRHREEAFF.

The sample holds many counts of this clone. The chain has TRBV28 and TRBJ2-3, with 9 positions matching TRBD2. With 5 bases clipped from V and 4 bases from J, the junction kept 16 bases outside the gene matches. Germline V gene sequence: CDR1 MDHEN, CDR2 SYDVKM. CDR3 length: 18 amino acids. CDR3 amino acids: CASSPLGELREGPDTQYF. The CDR3 DNA sequence: TGTGCCAGCAGTCCCCTCGGGGAGTTGCGGGAGGGCCCAGATACGCAGTATTTT.

The rearrangement links TRBV29-1 to TRBJ2-1, with D perhaps matching TRBD1 (5 bases). The CDR3 totals 12 residues. Germline loops: CDR1 SQVTM, CDR2 ANQGSEA. V dropped 3 bases and J dropped 8 bases, with 11 bases sitting between them. The CDR3 DNA follows: TGCAGCGTTGAGAAGGGGATGGATGAGCAGTTCTTC. Encoded protein: CSVEKGMDEQFF.

The chain has TRBV27 and TRBJ2-5, with TRBD2 matching over 14 bases. Germline CDR1 is MNHEY and CDR2 is SMNVEV (reference sequence). The V and J ends lost 0 bases and 1 base, in that order; junction bases with no gene match: 1. CDR3 length: 17 residues. CDR3 coding DNA: TGTGCCAGCAGTTTATCCGGGACTAGCGGGAGCCAAGAGACCCAGTACTTC. Its protein product is CASSLSGTSGSQETQYF.